The 2 T cell receptor beta chains below all came from one sample that was sequenced in a study of identical twins. TCRdb itself ran the 5' RACE reads through MiXCR, one entry per CDR3 protein. The sample yields about 240,000 distinct CDR3 sequences, approximately 6.8% seen once. The data were also submitted as part of a second study, on yellow fever vaccine responses in identical twins.

The sample was CD8+ T cells sorted from blood. The receptors were sampled from a woman younger than 35 in good health.

J is TRBJ2-5 and V is TRBV4-3, with a tentative D call TRBD1 (5 bases). Germline lookup yields CDR1 LGHNA and CDR2 YSLEER. Trimming cost V 0 bases and J 3 bases, with 8 bases left between them. The CDR3 extends over 14 amino acids. This chain's CDR3 is CASSQDPQEETQYF. Here the CDR3 DNA reads TGCGCCAGCAGCCAAGATCCACAGGAAGAGACCCAGTACTTC.

There are a few counts of this clonotype. The chain has TRBV7-8 and TRBJ2-3, with 8 bases that match TRBD1. With 5 bases clipped from V and 4 bases from J, the junction kept 14 bases outside the gene matches. The CDR3 consists of 17 residues. Germline CDR1 is SGHVS and CDR2 is FQNEAQ. The DNA for the CDR3 is TGTGCCAGCAGCCCAAGGGCCATAGGACAGGGCGCAGATACGCAGTATTTT. Translating gives CASSPRAIGQGADTQYF. Drawing the rest from reference TRBV7-8 and TRBJ2-3, the complete variable domain is GAGVSQSPRYKVAKRGQDVALRCDPISGHVSLFWYQQALGQGPEFLTYFQNEAQLDKSGLPSDRFFAERPEGSVSTLKIQRTQQEDSAVYLCASSPRAIGQGADTQYFGPGTRLTVL.